This T cell receptor beta chain was retrieved from a study of cytomegalovirus exposure and HLA in healthy donors. Study-wide findings and caveats: An observed cluster of highly shared sequence variants was recorded as a likely sequencing artifact. A later analysis showed that HLA-associated TCR beta chains had undergone more clonal expansion than equally common others.

Primers: 60 Vbeta forward and 13 Jbeta reverse. In the authors' workflow: Around 11 million shared chains were among approximately 80 million unique TCR beta chains counted in a later analysis. TCRdb's table, derived via immunoSEQ multiplex PCR, lists solely in-frame clones and lacks some. V, J and clone size are taken as reported in that table, and D and trimming were inferred from the DNA itself. Of around 110,000 clones in the sample, roughly 9% were seen once. Germline V CDR1 and CDR2: SGHDN, FVKESK. The CDR3 is 18 residues long. Deletions cut 3 bases from V and 1 base from J, with 22 bases between. This clone appeared a single time. Its target is unknown.

V and J are TRBV14 and TRBJ2-7; a weak D match, TRBD2 (5 bases). The specimen sequenced was PBMCs. The sequence derives from a man aged 25 to 40 in good health and CMV-seronegative. In nucleotides, the CDR3 is TGTGCCAGCAGCCACCCCCCCCGCCCCGGGGAGATATCCTACGAGCAGTACTTC. Protein product: CASSHPPRPGEISYEQYF.